The 8 T cell receptor beta chains listed next were all sequenced from one sample in a study of OX40 agonist ivuxolimab in advanced cancers. TCRdb's table, derived via immunoSEQ multiplex PCR, lists solely in-frame clones and lacks some. The sample includes tens of thousands of clones, roughly 87% seen only once; the top ten take roughly 0.66%. This sample comprised CD4+ or CD8+ T cells sorted from blood, obtained in a trial of the OX40 agonist ivuxolimab. The receptors shown here come from an adult with an advanced solid tumor such as melanoma, head and neck, liver or kidney cancer.

The rearrangement joins TRBV7-2 to TRBJ2-1; 9 bases are a match to TRBD2. Trimming removed 5 bases from V and 10 bases from J; junction bases left unmatched: 9. The CDR3 is 14 amino acids. Germline V gene lookup returns CDR1 SGHTA and CDR2 FQGNSA. The DNA for the CDR3 is TGTGCCAGCAGCCCGGGACTAGCTGACGACGAGCAGTTCTTC. Translating gives CASSPGLADDEQFF.

The V gene is TRBV5-1, the J gene TRBJ1-1; D ambiguous. Trimming left V 2 bases short and J 8 bases short, with 16 bases between. Germline assignment: CDR1 SGHRS and CDR2 YFSETQ. The CDR3 has 14 amino acids. CDR3 in DNA: TGCGCCAGCAGCTTCTCCGGGGATGCGGTGGAAGCTTTCTTT. It translates to CASSFSGDAVEAFF. Supplemented by reference TRBV5-1 and TRBJ1-1, the full variable domain reads KAGVTQTPRYLIKTRGQQVTLSCSPISGHRSVSWYQQTPGQGLQFLFEYFSETQRNKGNFPGRFSGRQFSNSRSEMNVSTLELGDSALYLCASSFSGDAVEAFFGQGTRLTVV.

The chain joins TRBV4-1 to TRBJ1-2; possibly TRBD1 for D (5 bases). The germline CDR1 and CDR2 sequences are MGHRA and YSYEKL. V lost 0 bases to trimming and J lost 4 bases, with 9 bases between them. The CDR3 is 14 amino acids. The CDR3 bases are TGCGCCAGCAGCCAAGATAGACAGACCTATGGCTACACCTTC. Translating it yields CASSQDRQTYGYTF.

J is TRBJ2-3 and V is TRBV6-6, with 8 bases matching TRBD2. J gave up 6 bases and V 4 bases, and 6 bases lay outside the gene matches. Per the germline V gene, CDR1 is MNHNY and CDR2 is SVGAGI (reference sequence). The CDR3 extends over 14 amino acids. This chain's CDR3 is CASSSILAGDTQYF. The CDR3 nucleotides read TGTGCCAGCAGTTCCATCCTAGCGGGTGATACGCAGTATTTT.

The chain has TRBV6-5 and TRBJ1-1; 8 bases match TRBD1. The CDR3 is 15 residues long. CDR1 is MNHEY, CDR2 SVGAGI, per germline. J lost 4 bases, V lost 3 bases, and 7 bases had no gene match. DNA for the CDR3: TGTGCCAGCAGTTATGGGGCAGGGGGCATCACTGAAGCTTTCTTT. The encoded protein is CASSYGAGGITEAFF.

The genes are TRBV6-5 and TRBJ2-6; D remains ambiguous. With 6 bases removed from V and 0 bases from J, the gap between germline ends came to 9 bases. CDR1 MNHEY and CDR2 SVGAGI come from the germline V gene. This CDR3 spans 15 amino acids. The CDR3 DNA reads as TGTGCCAGCAGCCCCCCGGCCTCTGGGGCCAACGTCCTGACTTTC. Protein: CASSPPASGANVLTF.

This clone was seen just once. The chain uses TRBV4-1 and TRBJ1-2; D is unclear. V was cut by 4 bases and J by 8 bases, with 26 bases left in between. Germline CDR1 MGHRA, CDR2 YSYEKL. This CDR3 has 17 amino acids. The CDR3 DNA reads TGCGCCAGCAGCCCCGTTTATCGGGAGAAATTGGGTTTCGGCTACACCTTC. This sequence encodes CASSPVYREKLGFGYTF.

The chain employs TRBV2 and TRBJ2-7; 9 nucleotides agree with TRBD2. The length of the CDR3 is 14 residues. With 8 bases clipped from V and 7 bases from J, the junction kept 12 bases outside the gene matches. The germline gives CDR1 SNHLY, CDR2 FYNNEI. The CDR3 loop reads CASVQAGGGGEQYF. The CDR3 region has the DNA TGTGCCAGCGTACAAGCGGGGGGCGGGGGAGAGCAGTACTTC.